A single sample gave rise to the 27 T cell receptor beta chains below, sequenced in a study of blood T cell repertoires in COVID-19. Sequencing was performed with immunoSEQ multiplex PCR; in TCRdb, only in-frame clones are kept and a portion is missing. This sample has 40,000 or so clones, with around four fifths found just once. The sequencing input was peripheral blood. The receptors come from a middle-aged man with active COVID-19.

This rearrangement joins TRBV4-1 to TRBJ2-1, with D possibly TRBD2 on 7 matching bases. From germline, CDR1 is MGHRA and CDR2 YSYEKL. V gave up 1 base and J gave up 6 bases, with 13 bases separating them. This CDR3 has 15 amino acids. CDR3: CASSQGGGGGNEQFF. The CDR3 nucleotides are TGCGCCAGCAGCCAAGGGGGCGGGGGCGGCAATGAGCAGTTCTTC.

The chain is built from TRBV7-2 and TRBJ2-1; D possibly corresponds to TRBD2 (6 bases). Trimming cost V 5 bases and J 0 bases, with 11 bases left between them. The CDR3 totals 15 residues. Germline lookup yields CDR1 SGHTA and CDR2 FQGNSA. The CDR3 DNA reads TGTGCCAGCAGCCGGGGGTCTAGCTCCTACAATGAGCAGTTCTTC. As protein: CASSRGSSSYNEQFF.

The J gene is TRBJ2-2, the V gene TRBV18; TRBD1 matches at 7 bases. CDR3 length: 16 amino acids. CDR1 and CDR2 from the germline V gene are KGHSH and LQKENI. J lost 0 bases, V lost 0 bases, and 1 base had no gene match. The CDR3 spells CASSPPQGANTGELFF. The CDR3 coding sequence is TGTGCCAGCTCACCACCGCAGGGGGCGAACACCGGGGAGCTGTTTTTT.

This clone appeared once. V usage is TRBV28 and J usage is TRBJ2-6; 9 bases fit TRBD1. V lost 4 bases to trimming and J lost 0 bases; unmatched junction nucleotides: 7. CDR1 is MDHEN, CDR2 SYDVKM, per germline. CDR3 size: 18 residues. The chain's CDR3 is CASSSRTGATSGANVLTF. The CDR3 bases are TGTGCCAGCAGTTCCAGGACAGGGGCCACCTCTGGGGCCAACGTCCTGACTTTC.

This clone was found once. The junction departs from the called germline gene at one end, perhaps through a read error. The chain links TRBV11-2 to TRBJ1-2; D unresolved. Germline loops: CDR1 SGHAT, CDR2 FQNNGV. The CDR3 sequence is 15 residues long. The CDR3 protein is CASTLSRADGRGYTF. In nucleotides, the CDR3 is TGTGCCAGCACCTTATCGAGGGCAGACGGAAGGGGCTACACCTTC.

The chain couples TRBV7-9 to TRBJ2-7; a possible D gene is TRBD2 (5 bases). With 1 base removed from V and 7 bases from J, the gap between germline ends came to 5 bases. The CDR3 covers 11 residues. CDR1 is SEHNR, CDR2 FQNEAQ, per germline (reference sequence). CDR3 nucleotides: TGTGCCAGCAGCTTAGGGGAGGAGCAGTACTTC. Amino acid sequence: CASSLGEEQYF.

The rearrangement joins TRBV7-8 to TRBJ2-2, with 12 positions matching TRBD2. Germline CDR1 SGHVS, CDR2 FQNEAQ. The CDR3 runs 17 residues. V shed 4 bases and J 4 bases; nucleotides not matched to a gene: 7. The CDR3 protein is CASSSLAGGPGTGELFF. As DNA, the CDR3 is TGTGCCAGCAGCTCCCTAGCGGGGGGGCCGGGCACCGGGGAGCTGTTTTTT. The entire variable domain, with the rest obtained from reference TRBV7-8 and TRBJ2-2, is as follows: GAGVSQSPRYKVAKRGQDVALRCDPISGHVSLFWYQQALGQGPEFLTYFQNEAQLDKSGLPSDRFFAERPEGSVSTLKIQRTQQEDSAVYLCASSSLAGGPGTGELFFGEGSRLTVL.

The rearrangement links TRBV7-9 to TRBJ1-1; D ambiguous. This CDR3 has 12 amino acids. Trimming took off 6 bases at V and 3 bases at J, with 8 bases between the two ends. CDR1 SEHNR and CDR2 FQNEAQ come from the germline V gene (reference sequence). In DNA form, the CDR3 reads TGTGCCAGCAGTCTATCCTACACTGAAGCTTTCTTT. It specifies CASSLSYTEAFF. Complete variable domain (other parts from reference TRBV7-9 and TRBJ1-1): DTGVSQNPRHKITKRGQNVTFRCDPISEHNRLYWYRQTLGQGPEFLTYFQNEAQLEKSRLLSDRFSAERPKGSFSTLEIQRTEQGDSAMYLCASSLSYTEAFFGQGTRLTVV.

The chain employs TRBV10-3 and TRBJ1-2; 9 bases agree with TRBD1. Germline V lookup: CDR1 ENHRY, CDR2 SYGVKD. V trimming: 0 bases; J trimming: 5 bases; junction bases outside the gene matches: 7. This CDR3 region has 16 residues. The CDR3: CAISESGTGKKYGYTF. The DNA for the CDR3 is TGTGCCATCAGTGAGTCAGGGACAGGGAAGAAGTATGGCTACACCTTC.

The chain employs TRBV6-5 and TRBJ1-2; a possible D gene is TRBD1 (5 bases). The CDR3 sequence is 13 residues long. V lost 8 bases to trimming and J lost 3 bases, with 13 bases between them. Germline V lookup: CDR1 MNHEY, CDR2 SVGAGI. The CDR3 is CASDGGVYYGYTF. The CDR3 DNA reads as TGTGCCAGCGACGGGGGGGTCTACTATGGCTACACCTTC.

V is TRBV3-1 (or the pseudogene TRBV3-2) and J is TRBJ2-5; 8 bases fit TRBD1. The V gene's germline CDR1 is LGHDT and CDR2 YNNKEL (reference sequence). The CDR3 is made up of 15 amino acids. The junction had 4 bases not matched to a gene; V was cut back by 1 base and J by 3 bases. The CDR3 nucleotides are TGTGCCAGCAGCCAAGGGACAGGGTGGGAAGAGACCCAGTACTTC. Translation: CASSQGTGWEETQYF.

The V and J genes are TRBV6-5 and TRBJ1-2; 7 nucleotides align to TRBD1. V lost 5 bases to trimming and J lost 7 bases; unmatched junction nucleotides: 1. The CDR3 runs to 11 residues. The germline V gene encodes CDR1 MNHEY and CDR2 SVGAGI. The CDR3 protein is CASSPGGGYTF. The DNA for the CDR3 is TGTGCCAGCAGTCCAGGGGGTGGCTACACCTTC.

The chain carries TRBV24-1 and TRBJ2-5; maybe TRBD2 (5 bases). The CDR3 has 14 amino acids. In germline, CDR1 is KGHDR, CDR2 SFDVKD. Trimming removed 4 bases at V and 2 bases at J, with 10 bases between. The CDR3 loop is CATSEPTGQETQYF. DNA for the CDR3: TGTGCCACCAGTGAGCCGACGGGACAAGAGACCCAGTACTTC.

The rearrangement links TRBV24-1 to TRBJ2-1; 9 nucleotides line up with TRBD1. After removal of 5 bases from V and 6 bases from J, the junction contained 4 bases not matched to a gene. In germline, CDR1 is KGHDR, CDR2 SFDVKD. There are 14 residues in the CDR3. CDR3 sequence: CATSGQTGGNEQFF. The DNA of the CDR3 is TGTGCCACCAGTGGGCAGACAGGGGGCAATGAGCAGTTCTTC.

The gene calls are TRBV5-1 and TRBJ2-3; 10 bases align to TRBD2. The CDR3 sequence is 18 residues long. Germline-derived CDR1 and CDR2 are SGHRS and YFSETQ. V shed 4 bases, J shed 2 bases, and the junction held 13 bases outside the gene matches. The CDR3, as DNA: TGCGCCAGCAGCCTACCTATCCAACTAGCGGGGTCCACAGATACGCAGTATTTT. Protein product: CASSLPIQLAGSTDTQYF.

The chain couples TRBV12-1 to TRBJ2-3; TRBD1 is the table's D call, not checked against the DNA. TRBV12-1 is a recognized pseudogene. This CDR3 is 19 amino acids long. The chain's CDR3 is CASSSLGAGTGRGTDTQYF. In DNA, the CDR3 is TGTGCCAGCAGCTCATTGGGCGCCGGGACAGGTCGGGGCACAGATACGCAGTATTTT.

The chain combines TRBV19 with TRBJ2-7, with a weak D call TRBD2 (5 bases). Germline V gene data show CDR1 as LNHDA and CDR2 as SQIVND (reference sequence). This CDR3 has 13 amino acids. V was pared by 5 bases and J by 6 bases, with 14 bases between. The CDR3 DNA follows: TGTGCCAGTAGTGACGGGGTGGGAAGCGAGCAGTACTTC. Its translation is CASSDGVGSEQYF.

This clone showed up just a few times. The chain combines TRBV12-3 or TRBV12-4 with TRBJ1-2; D perhaps matches TRBD1 (5 bases). V was shortened by 6 bases and J by 4 bases, with 12 bases between the two germline ends. The CDR3 totals 13 residues. In DNA form, the CDR3 reads TGTGCCAGCAGCAGGGTATCAGGCTATGGCTACACCTTC. This gives the protein CASSRVSGYGYTF.

This sequence joins TRBV7-9 and TRBJ1-2; 7 bases line up with TRBD1. This CDR3 region has 16 residues. Germline values: CDR1 SEHNR, CDR2 FQNEAQ (reference sequence). The V segment lost 4 bases and the J segment 4 bases; nucleotides outside the gene matches: 12. The CDR3 region is CASSSIQTGVIYGYTF. The CDR3 DNA reads TGTGCCAGCAGCTCAATACAAACAGGGGTTATCTATGGCTACACCTTC.

The chain couples TRBV10-2 to TRBJ1-4, with TRBD1 matching over 8 bases. The CDR3 is made up of 15 amino acids. V shed 7 bases, J shed 0 bases, and the junction held 4 bases outside the gene matches. The germline CDR1 and CDR2 sequences are WSHSY and SAAADI. The CDR3 sequence: CASTPQGATNEKLFF. Written as DNA, the CDR3 is TGCGCCAGCACCCCACAGGGGGCAACTAATGAAAAACTGTTTTTT.

This chain uses TRBV5-4 with TRBJ1-4; D is perhaps TRBD1 (6 bases). The germline V gene encodes CDR1 SGHNT and CDR2 YYREEE (reference sequence). The CDR3 sequence is 14 residues long. Trimming took off 1 base at V and 7 bases at J, with 11 bases between the two ends. DNA of the CDR3: TGTGCCAGCAGCTTGTGGGGGCGGGTTGAAAAACTGTTTTTT. The encoded protein is CASSLWGRVEKLFF.

The genes are TRBV7-8 and TRBJ1-3, with no clear D. CDR1 and CDR2 (germline): SGHVS, FQNEAQ. V dropped 8 bases and J dropped 0 bases, with 11 bases sitting between them. The CDR3 consists of 14 residues. The CDR3 bases are TGTGCCAGCTTTGGCGGATACTCTGGAAACACCATATATTTT. It translates to CASFGGYSGNTIYF. The full variable domain, its missing parts supplied by reference TRBV7-8 and TRBJ1-3, is GAGVSQSPRYKVAKRGQDVALRCDPISGHVSLFWYQQALGQGPEFLTYFQNEAQLDKSGLPSDRFFAERPEGSVSTLKIQRTQQEDSAVYLCASFGGYSGNTIYFGEGSWLTVV.

The genes are TRBV27 and TRBJ1-6; D not resolved. The V gene lost 3 bases and the J gene lost 7 bases, with 7 bases spanning the gap. The CDR3 spans 13 residues. Germline assignment: CDR1 MNHEY and CDR2 SMNVEV (reference sequence). The CDR3 protein is CASSFNSNSPLHF. The DNA for the CDR3 is TGTGCCAGCAGTTTCAACAGCAATTCACCCCTCCACTTT.

CDR3 in amino acids: CASSSGGTGYGYTF. CDR3 bases: TGTGCCAGCTCATCAGGAGGGACAGGCTATGGCTACACCTTC. V usage is TRBV18 and J usage is TRBJ1-2; 8 positions match TRBD1. The ends lost 5 bases at V and 4 bases at J; junction bases unmatched: 6. The CDR3 loop spans 14 amino acids. CDR1 is KGHSH, CDR2 LQKENI, per germline.

The rearrangement links TRBV5-6 to TRBJ1-6, with 7 bases that match TRBD1. Trimming at V came to 1 base and at J to 6 bases, leaving 1 base not matched to a gene. Germline V CDR1 and CDR2: SGHDT, YYEEEE. The CDR3 runs 14 residues. CDR3 in amino acids: CASSLKGANSPLHF. CDR3 in DNA: TGTGCCAGCAGCTTGAAGGGGGCTAATTCACCCCTCCACTTT.

CDR3 sequence: CASSFPGLGNIQYF. DNA for the CDR3: TGTGCCAGCAGCTTTCCTGGTCTAGGAAACATTCAGTACTTC. The chain employs TRBV7-9 and TRBJ2-4, with unresolved D. The V end was cut by 3 bases, the J end by 6 bases, with 12 bases between. There are 14 residues in the CDR3. The germline gives CDR1 SEHNR, CDR2 FQNEAQ (reference sequence).

CDR3: CATSRTPGQGWDEQFF. CDR3 nucleotide sequence: TGTGCCACCAGCAGAACCCCGGGACAGGGTTGGGATGAGCAGTTCTTC. This chain joins TRBV15 and TRBJ2-1, with 9 positions matching TRBD1. Germline V gene data show CDR1 as LNHNV and CDR2 as YYDKDF (reference sequence). The V segment lost 2 bases and the J segment 8 bases; nucleotides outside the gene matches: 10. The CDR3 covers 16 residues.